This T cell receptor (beta chain) was identified during a study of T cells in Graves' hyperthyroidism and ophthalmopathy. The overall study: Peripheral blood collection took place at initial diagnosis, before any treatment. Whole-study findings and limits: Most clonotypes that expanded in the thyroid above 0.001 also showed up in blood.

Trimming left V 8 bases short and J 6 bases short, with 10 bases between. The CDR3 is 10 residues long. The germline V gene has CDR1 SQVTM and CDR2 ANQGSEA. Comment on this clonotype: No antigen is known for it.

RNA transcripts provided the source from which TCR beta CDR3 regions were amplified. The primer set for the first-round RT-PCR of the TCR CDR3 was HTBI. TCRdb passed the multiplex PCR reads through MiXCR, listing each CDR3 protein once. The table has hundreds of thousands of distinct CDR3 sequences, more than 30% seen once. The rearrangement joins TRBV29-1 to TRBJ1-1; no clear D gene. The sequencing input was blood. The sequence came from a man aged 18-30 years with Graves' hyperthyroidism. CDR3 residues: CSLGGAEAFF. The DNA of the CDR3 is TGCAGCTTAGGTGGGGCTGAAGCTTTCTTT.